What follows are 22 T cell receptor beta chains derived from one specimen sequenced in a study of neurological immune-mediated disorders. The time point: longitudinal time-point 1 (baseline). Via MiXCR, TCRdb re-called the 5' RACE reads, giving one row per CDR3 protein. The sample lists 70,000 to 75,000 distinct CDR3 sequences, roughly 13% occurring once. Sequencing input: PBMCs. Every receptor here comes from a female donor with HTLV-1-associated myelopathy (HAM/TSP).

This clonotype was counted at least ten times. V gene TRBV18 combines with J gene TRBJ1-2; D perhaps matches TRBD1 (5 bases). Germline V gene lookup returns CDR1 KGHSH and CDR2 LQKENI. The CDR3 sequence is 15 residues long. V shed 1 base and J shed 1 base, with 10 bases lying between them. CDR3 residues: CASSPRGYRNYGYTF. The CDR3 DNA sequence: TGTGCCAGCTCACCACGGGGCTACCGTAACTATGGCTACACCTTC.

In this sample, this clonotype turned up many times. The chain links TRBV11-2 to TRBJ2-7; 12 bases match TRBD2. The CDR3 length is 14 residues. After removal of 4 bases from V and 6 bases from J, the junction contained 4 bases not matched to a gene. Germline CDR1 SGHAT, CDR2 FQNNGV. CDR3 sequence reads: CASSSSGGAGEQYF. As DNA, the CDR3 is TGTGCCAGCAGCTCTAGCGGGGGGGCGGGCGAGCAGTACTTC.

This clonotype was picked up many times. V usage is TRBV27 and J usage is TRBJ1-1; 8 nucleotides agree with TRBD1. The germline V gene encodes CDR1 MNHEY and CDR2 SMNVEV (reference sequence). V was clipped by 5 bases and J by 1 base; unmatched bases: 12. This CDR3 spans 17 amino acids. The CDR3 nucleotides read TGTGCCAGCAGTCGGACAGGGAAGGGGTTTTGGAACACTGAAGCTTTCTTT. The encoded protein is CASSRTGKGFWNTEAFF.

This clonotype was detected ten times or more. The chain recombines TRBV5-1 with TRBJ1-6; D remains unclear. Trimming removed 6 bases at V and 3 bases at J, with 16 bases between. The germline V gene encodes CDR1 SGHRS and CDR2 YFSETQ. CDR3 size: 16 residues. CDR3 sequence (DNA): TGCGCCAGCACCATGGAGGCCCCGCTCTATAATTCACCCCTCCACTTT. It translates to CASTMEAPLYNSPLHF.

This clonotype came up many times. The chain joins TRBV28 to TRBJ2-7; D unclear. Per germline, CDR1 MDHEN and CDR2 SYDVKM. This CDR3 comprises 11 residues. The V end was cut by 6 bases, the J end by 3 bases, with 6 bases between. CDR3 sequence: CASSPYYEQYF. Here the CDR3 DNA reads TGTGCCAGCAGCCCGTACTACGAGCAGTACTTC.

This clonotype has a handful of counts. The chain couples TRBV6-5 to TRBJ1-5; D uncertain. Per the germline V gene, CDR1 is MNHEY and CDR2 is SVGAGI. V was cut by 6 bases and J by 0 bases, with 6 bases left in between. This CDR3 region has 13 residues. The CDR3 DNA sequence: TGTGCCAGCAGGCGTTATAGCAATCAGCCCCAGCATTTT. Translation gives CASRRYSNQPQHF.

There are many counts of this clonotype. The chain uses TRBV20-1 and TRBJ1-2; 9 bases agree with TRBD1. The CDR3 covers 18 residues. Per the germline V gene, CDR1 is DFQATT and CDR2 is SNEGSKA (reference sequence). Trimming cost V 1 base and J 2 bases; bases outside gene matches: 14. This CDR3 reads CSARGGGGTGTVNYGYTF. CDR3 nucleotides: TGCAGTGCTAGAGGGGGAGGGGGGACAGGGACCGTAAACTATGGCTACACCTTC.

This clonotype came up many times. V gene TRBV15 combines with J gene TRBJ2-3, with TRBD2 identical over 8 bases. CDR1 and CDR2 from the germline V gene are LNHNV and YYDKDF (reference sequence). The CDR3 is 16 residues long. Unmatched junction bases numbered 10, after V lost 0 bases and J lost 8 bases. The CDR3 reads CATSRDSTSAGTTQYF. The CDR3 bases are TGTGCCACCAGCAGAGATTCGACTAGCGCGGGCACTACGCAGTATTTT.

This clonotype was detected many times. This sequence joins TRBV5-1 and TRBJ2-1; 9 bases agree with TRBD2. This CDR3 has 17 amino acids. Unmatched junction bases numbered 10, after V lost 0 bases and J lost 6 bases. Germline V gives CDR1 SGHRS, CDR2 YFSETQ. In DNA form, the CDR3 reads TGCGCCAGCAGCTTGGCCCCCGCGGGGGGGCCCCTCAATGAGCAGTTCTTC. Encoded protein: CASSLAPAGGPLNEQFF.

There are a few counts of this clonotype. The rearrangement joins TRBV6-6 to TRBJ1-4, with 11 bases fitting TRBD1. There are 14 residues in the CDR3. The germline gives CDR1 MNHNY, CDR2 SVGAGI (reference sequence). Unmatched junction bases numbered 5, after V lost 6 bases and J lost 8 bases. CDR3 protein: CASSIGTGGEKLFF. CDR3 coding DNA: TGTGCCAGCAGCATCGGGACAGGGGGAGAAAAACTGTTTTTT.

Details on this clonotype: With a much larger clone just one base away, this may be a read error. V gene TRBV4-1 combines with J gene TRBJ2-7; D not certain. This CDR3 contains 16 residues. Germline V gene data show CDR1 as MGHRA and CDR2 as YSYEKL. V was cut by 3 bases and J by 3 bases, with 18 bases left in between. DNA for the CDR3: TGCGCCAGCAGCCAGGTTCTAACCTCCCAGTGCTACGAGCAGTACTTC. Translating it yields CASSQVLTSQCYEQYF.

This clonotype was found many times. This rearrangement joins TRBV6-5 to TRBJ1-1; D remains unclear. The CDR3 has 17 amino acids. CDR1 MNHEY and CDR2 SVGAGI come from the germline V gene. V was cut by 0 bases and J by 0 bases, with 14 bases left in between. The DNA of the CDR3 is TGTGCCAGCAGTTACTCCAGCGGACGGAACATGAACACTGAAGCTTTCTTT. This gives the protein CASSYSSGRNMNTEAFF.

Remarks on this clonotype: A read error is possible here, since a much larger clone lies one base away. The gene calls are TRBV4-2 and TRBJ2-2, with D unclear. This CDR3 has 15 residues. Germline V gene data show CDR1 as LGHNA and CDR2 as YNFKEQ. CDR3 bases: TGTGCCTGCAGCCAACCTAAAACAACCACCGGGGAGCTGTTTTTT. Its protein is CACSQPKTTTGELFF.

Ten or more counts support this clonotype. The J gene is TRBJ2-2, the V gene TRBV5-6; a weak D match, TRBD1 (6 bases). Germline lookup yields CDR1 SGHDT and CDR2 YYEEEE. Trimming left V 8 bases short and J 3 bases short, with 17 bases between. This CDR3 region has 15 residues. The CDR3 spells CASQPRDKDTGELFF. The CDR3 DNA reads TGTGCCAGTCAACCAAGGGACAAGGACACCGGGGAGCTGTTTTTT.

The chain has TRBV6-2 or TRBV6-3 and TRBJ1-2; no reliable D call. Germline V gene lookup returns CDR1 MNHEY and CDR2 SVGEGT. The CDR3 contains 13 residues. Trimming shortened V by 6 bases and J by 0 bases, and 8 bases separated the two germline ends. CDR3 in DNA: TGTGCCAGCAGGCCAGGATCTAACTATGGCTACACCTTC. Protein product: CASRPGSNYGYTF.

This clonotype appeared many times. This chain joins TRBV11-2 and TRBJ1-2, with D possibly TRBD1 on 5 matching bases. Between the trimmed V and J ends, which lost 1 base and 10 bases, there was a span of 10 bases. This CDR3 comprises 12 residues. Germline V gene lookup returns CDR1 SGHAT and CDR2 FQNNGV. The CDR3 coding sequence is TGTGCCAGCAGCTTAGGTGGGGACCCCTACACCTTC. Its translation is CASSLGGDPYTF. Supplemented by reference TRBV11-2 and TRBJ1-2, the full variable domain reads EAGVAQSPRYKIIEKRQSVAFWCNPISGHATLYWYQQILGQGPKLLIQFQNNGVVDDSQLPKDRFSAERLKGVDSTLKIQPAKLEDSAVYLCASSLGGDPYTFGSGTRLTVV.

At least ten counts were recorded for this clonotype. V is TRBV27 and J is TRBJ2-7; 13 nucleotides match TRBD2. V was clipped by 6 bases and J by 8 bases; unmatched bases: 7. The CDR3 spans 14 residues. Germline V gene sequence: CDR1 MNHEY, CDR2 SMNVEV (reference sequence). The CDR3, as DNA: TGTGCCAGCAGGGTGGGGACTAGCGGGGCGAAGCAGTACTTC. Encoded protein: CASRVGTSGAKQYF.

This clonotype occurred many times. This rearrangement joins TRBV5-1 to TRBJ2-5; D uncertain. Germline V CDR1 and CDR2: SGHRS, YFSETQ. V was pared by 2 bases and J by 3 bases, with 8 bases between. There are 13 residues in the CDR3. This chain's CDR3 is CASSFGREETQYF. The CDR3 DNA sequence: TGCGCCAGCAGCTTTGGCAGAGAAGAGACCCAGTACTTC.

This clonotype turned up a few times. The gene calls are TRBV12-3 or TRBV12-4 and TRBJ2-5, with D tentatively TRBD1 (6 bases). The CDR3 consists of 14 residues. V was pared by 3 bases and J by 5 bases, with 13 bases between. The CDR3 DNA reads TGTGCCAGCAGTTTCACAGGGTCGGATGAGACCCAGTACTTC. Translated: CASSFTGSDETQYF.

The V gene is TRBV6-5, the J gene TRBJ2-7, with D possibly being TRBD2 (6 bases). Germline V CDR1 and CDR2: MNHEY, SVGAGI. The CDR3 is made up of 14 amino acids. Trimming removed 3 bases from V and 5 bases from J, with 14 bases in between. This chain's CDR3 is CASSYGGEANEQYF. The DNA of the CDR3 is TGTGCCAGCAGTTATGGCGGGGAGGCGAACGAGCAGTACTTC.

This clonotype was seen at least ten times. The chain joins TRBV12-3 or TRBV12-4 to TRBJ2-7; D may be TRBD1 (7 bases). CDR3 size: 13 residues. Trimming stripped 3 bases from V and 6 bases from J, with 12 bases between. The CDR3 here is CASSFLQGGEQYF. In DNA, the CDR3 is TGTGCCAGCAGTTTCTTGCAGGGGGGCGAGCAGTACTTC.

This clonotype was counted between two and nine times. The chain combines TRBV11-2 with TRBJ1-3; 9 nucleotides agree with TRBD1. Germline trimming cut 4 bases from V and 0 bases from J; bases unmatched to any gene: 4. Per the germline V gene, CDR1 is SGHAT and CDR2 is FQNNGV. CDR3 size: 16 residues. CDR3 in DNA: TGTGCCAGCAGCTCCGGGACAGGGAACTCTGGAAACACCATATATTTT. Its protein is CASSSGTGNSGNTIYF.